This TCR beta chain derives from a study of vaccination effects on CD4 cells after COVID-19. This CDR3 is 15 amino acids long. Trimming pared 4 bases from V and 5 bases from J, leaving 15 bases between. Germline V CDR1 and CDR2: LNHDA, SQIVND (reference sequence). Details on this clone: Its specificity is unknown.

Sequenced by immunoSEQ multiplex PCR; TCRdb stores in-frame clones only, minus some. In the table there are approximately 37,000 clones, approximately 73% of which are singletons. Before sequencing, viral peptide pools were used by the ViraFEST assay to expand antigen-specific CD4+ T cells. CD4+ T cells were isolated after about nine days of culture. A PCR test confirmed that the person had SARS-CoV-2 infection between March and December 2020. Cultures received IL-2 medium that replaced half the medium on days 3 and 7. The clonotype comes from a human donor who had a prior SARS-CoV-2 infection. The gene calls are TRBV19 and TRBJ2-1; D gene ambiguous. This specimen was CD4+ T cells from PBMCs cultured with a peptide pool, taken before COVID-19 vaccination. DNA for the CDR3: TGTGCCAGTAGTACCCTCTACAGTGCAAACAATGAGCAGTTCTTC. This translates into CASSTLYSANNEQFF.